This is a list of T cell receptor beta chains from one sample in a study of preoperative IRX-2 immunotherapy in early breast cancer. TCRdb keeps only in-frame clones here, not all; method: immunoSEQ multiplex PCR. This table has some 7,200 clones, around 80% appearing once. The material sequenced was tumor tissue, taken after IRX-2 immunotherapy. The receptors originated from a human donor with breast cancer. CDR3s leave out the opening cysteine and the closing phenylalanine or tryptophan.

>TRBJ1-1|11|TRBV14
ASSRGQNTEAF
>TRBJ1-2|16|TRBV6-8
ASSASPGSKGANYGYT
>TRBJ2-2|12|TRBV11-3
ASSLALDTGELF
>TRBJ1-5|12|TRBV6-8
ASSEGQLNQPQH
>TRBJ1-2|11|TRBV12-1
ASSFNRASGYT
>TRBJ1-1|15|TRBV6-8
ASSLWGGWTRGTEAF
>TRBJ2-2|14|TRBV6-8
ASTTGGAFNTGELF
>TRBJ1-2|13|TRBV15
ATRRDRTGGSGYT
>TRBJ1-1|15|TRBV7-4
ASSLVGSGIDNTEAF
>TRBJ2-1|13|TRBV6-8
ASTEMGLATNEQF
>TRBJ1-6|11|TRBV19
ASSKGVNSPLH
>TRBJ2-6|16|TRBV19
ASSLVHGRTSGANVLT
>TRBJ1-1|10|TRBV18
ASSPRQGEAF
>TRBJ1-1|12|TRBV5-1
ASSLRAGGPEAF
>TRBJ2-1|13|TRBV11-3
ASSLWSGTINEQF
>TRBJ2-7|12|TRBV18
ASSSGTGASEQY
>TRBJ1-6|12|TRBV30
AWSVLRGSSPLH
>TRBJ2-6|15|TRBV7-1
ASSLAAGNSGANVLT
>TRBJ2-3|12|TRBV11-3
ASSRGASTDTQY
>TRBJ1-5|13|TRBV6-8
ASSFGWQGGQPQH
>TRBJ1-1|13|TRBV7-8
ASSSKGHSNTEAF
>TRBJ2-2|12|TRBV11-3
ASSARLTTGELF
>TRBJ1-2|13|TRBV1
ASSQHGSANYGYT
>TRBJ1-5|14|TRBV6-8
ASSRTGIYSNQPQH
>TRBJ2-7|13|TRBV6-8
ASSIQQGAAYEQY
>TRBJ2-2|13|TRBV23-1
ASSQSAGNTGELF
>TRBJ2-7|12|TRBV6-8
ASSTRDGRYEQY
>TRBJ2-3|12|TRBV19
ASSFQGATDTQY
>TRBJ2-7|14|TRBV25-1
ASSERGQGHAYEQY
>TRBJ1-2|12|TRBV28
ASNSLSIGFGYT
>TRBJ2-1|15|TRBV18
ASSPPGGSRSYNEQF
>TRBJ2-1|11|TRBV12-5
ASGLERYNEQF
>TRBJ1-2|11|TRBV14
ASSRTGTYGYT
>TRBJ1-6|12|TRBV22-1
ASSPGQGNSPLH
>TRBJ2-6|13|TRBV6-8
ASSYGVPGANVLT
>TRBJ1-1|12|TRBV19
ASSMPTAATEAF